This T cell receptor beta chain originates from a study of blood T cell repertoires in COVID-19. In the study overall: The United States, Italy and Spain supplied acute and convalescent COVID-19 samples. Sample material is recorded as cDNA or gDNA derived from T cells, B-cell-depleted T cells, or PBMCs.

V was pared by 5 bases and J by 0 bases, with 11 bases between. This CDR3 comprises 15 residues. In germline, CDR1 is SGHVS, CDR2 FNYEAQ. Some clones are missing from TCRdb's copy, which holds only in-frame ones; the method was immunoSEQ multiplex PCR. The sample lists 250,000 to 300,000 clones, around 81% occurring once. The sample taken for sequencing was peripheral blood. The V gene is TRBV7-6, the J gene TRBJ1-3; unclear D gene. The source is a woman aged 60-75 years with active or convalescent COVID-19. The CDR3 loop is CASSPGGNSGNTIYF. CDR3 bases: TGTGCCAGCAGCCCAGGAGGGAACTCTGGAAACACCATATATTTT.